A single sample gave rise to the 7 T cell receptor beta chains below, sequenced in a study of radiotherapy plus CTLA-4 blockade in lung cancer (dated by TCRdb to 2016 to 2018). The library was generated by the immunoSEQ multiplex PCR assay. TCRdb took this table from immuneACCESS and kept in-frame rearrangements with V and J called. Such tables lack part of the clones; where checked against another copy, unresolved V genes explain under half of the gap, and the rest is unexplained. This sample gives 20,000 or so clones in total; more than 70% of them show up just once. 23% of the sample is held by the ten biggest clonotypes. The sample here was peripheral blood, taken from a patient treated with radiotherapy plus ipilimumab. The origin of the receptors is a human donor with non-small cell lung cancer whose response to radiotherapy plus ipilimumab could not be evaluated.

This clone ranks as medium-sized. The chain uses TRBV7-3 and TRBJ2-1; TRBD1 might be the D (5 bases). CDR1 and CDR2 from the germline V gene are SGHTA and FQGTGA. The CDR3 consists of 15 residues. The V end lost 4 bases, the J end lost 0 bases, and 10 bases lay between the germline ends. Here the CDR3 reads CASSWGPVSYNEQFF. The CDR3 coding sequence is TGTGCCAGCAGCTGGGGCCCGGTCTCCTACAATGAGCAGTTCTTC.

The chain joins TRBV10-3 to TRBJ2-1; D might be TRBD2 (6 bases). V was shortened by 4 bases and J by 0 bases, with 10 bases between the two germline ends. The CDR3 runs to 15 residues. Germline CDR1 is ENHRY and CDR2 is SYGVKD. The CDR3 region is CAISAAGSSYNEQFF. The CDR3 DNA sequence: TGTGCCATCAGTGCGGCGGGGAGCTCCTACAATGAGCAGTTCTTC.

The rearrangement uses TRBV14 and TRBJ2-2; a weak D match, TRBD2 (5 bases). The V gene lost 4 bases and the J gene lost 4 bases, with 13 bases spanning the gap. This CDR3 comprises 15 residues. CDR1 SGHDN and CDR2 FVKESK come from the germline V gene. In nucleotides, the CDR3 is TGTGCCAGCAGCCCGCGCATAGGAGGCACCGGGGAGCTGTTTTTT. It codes for CASSPRIGGTGELFF. Full variable domain (rest looked up from reference TRBV14 and TRBJ2-2): EAGVTQFPSHSVIEKGQTVTLRCDPISGHDNLYWYRRVMGKEIKFLLHFVKESKQDESGMPNNRFLAERTGGTYSTLKVQPAELEDSGVYFCASSPRIGGTGELFFGEGSRLTVL.

This sequence joins TRBV6-5 and TRBJ2-7; 8 bases align to TRBD1. CDR1 is MNHEY, CDR2 SVGAGI, per germline. The CDR3 runs 15 residues. Unmatched junction bases numbered 7, after V lost 6 bases and J lost 0 bases. The CDR3 DNA is TGTGCCAGCAGACAGGCGGACAGGGCCTCCTACGAGCAGTACTTC. This codes for CASRQADRASYEQYF.

The chain's CDR3 is CASSQDRTRQETQYF. The CDR3, as DNA: TGTGCCAGCAGCCAGGACAGGACCCGGCAAGAGACCCAGTACTTC. The V and J genes are TRBV6-6 and TRBJ2-5; 7 nucleotides agree with TRBD1. The CDR3 covers 15 residues. Germline V gives CDR1 MNHNY, CDR2 SVGAGI (reference sequence). V gave up 6 bases and J gave up 2 bases; unmatched junction bases: 9.

The V gene is TRBV21-1, the J gene TRBJ1-4. TRBV21-1 has pseudogene status. The CDR3 runs 15 residues. The CDR3 loop is CASGPRHKANEKLFF. CDR3 DNA: TGTGCCAGCGGCCCGCGGCATAAGGCTAATGAAAAACTGTTTTTT.

The V and J genes are TRBV5-1 and TRBJ2-3, with TRBD1 identical over 9 bases. Germline V gene sequence: CDR1 SGHRS, CDR2 YFSETQ. The CDR3 is 17 residues long. The V and J ends lost 2 bases and 1 base, in that order; junction bases with no gene match: 8. The CDR3 DNA reads TGCGCCAGCAGCTTAAGGACAGGGGCAAGAGGCACAGATACGCAGTATTTT. It yields the protein CASSLRTGARGTDTQYF.